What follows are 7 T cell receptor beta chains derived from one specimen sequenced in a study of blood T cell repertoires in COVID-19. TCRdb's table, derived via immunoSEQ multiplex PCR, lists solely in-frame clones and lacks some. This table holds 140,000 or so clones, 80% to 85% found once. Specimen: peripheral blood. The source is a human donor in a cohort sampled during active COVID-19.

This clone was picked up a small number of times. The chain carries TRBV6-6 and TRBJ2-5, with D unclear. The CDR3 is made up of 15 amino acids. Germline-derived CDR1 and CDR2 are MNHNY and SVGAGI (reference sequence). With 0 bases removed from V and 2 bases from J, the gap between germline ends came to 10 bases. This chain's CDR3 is CASSYSFTRQETQYF. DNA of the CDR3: TGTGCCAGCAGTTACTCGTTCACGCGGCAAGAGACCCAGTACTTC.

The CDR3 region has the DNA TGTGCCAGCAGCTTAGGACTAGTGGCTTACAATGAGCAGTTCTTC. It yields the protein CASSLGLVAYNEQFF. This chain uses TRBV5-5 with TRBJ2-1, with 7 positions matching TRBD2. With V trimmed by 2 bases and J by 4 bases, 6 bases remained unmatched. The CDR3 has 15 amino acids. Looked up from germline, CDR1 is SGHKS and CDR2 is YYEKEE (reference sequence).

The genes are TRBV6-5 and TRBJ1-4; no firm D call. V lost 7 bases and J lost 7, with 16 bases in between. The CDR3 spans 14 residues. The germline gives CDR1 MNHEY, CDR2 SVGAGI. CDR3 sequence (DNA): TGTGCCAGCATCGAACGGGGATTAGGTGAAAAACTGTTTTTT. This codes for CASIERGLGEKLFF.

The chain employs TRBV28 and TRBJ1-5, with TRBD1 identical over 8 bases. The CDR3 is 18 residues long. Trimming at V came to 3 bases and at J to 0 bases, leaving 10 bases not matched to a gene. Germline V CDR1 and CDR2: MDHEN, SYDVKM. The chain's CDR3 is CASSLSGWTGNSNQPQHF. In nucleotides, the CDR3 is TGTGCCAGCAGTTTGTCCGGATGGACAGGGAATAGCAATCAGCCCCAGCATTTT.

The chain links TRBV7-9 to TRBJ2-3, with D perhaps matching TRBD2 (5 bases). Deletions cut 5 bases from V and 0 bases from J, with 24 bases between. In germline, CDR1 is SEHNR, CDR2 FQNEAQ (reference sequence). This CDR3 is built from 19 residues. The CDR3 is CASSPKTSSGRTSTDTQYF. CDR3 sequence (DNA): TGTGCCAGCAGCCCGAAAACTTCGAGCGGACGAACTAGCACAGATACGCAGTATTTT.

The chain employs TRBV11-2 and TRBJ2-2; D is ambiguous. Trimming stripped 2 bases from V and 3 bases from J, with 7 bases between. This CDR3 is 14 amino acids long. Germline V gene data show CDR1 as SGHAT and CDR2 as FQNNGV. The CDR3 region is CASSLPLYTGELFF. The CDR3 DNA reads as TGTGCCAGCAGCTTACCACTATACACCGGGGAGCTGTTTTTT.

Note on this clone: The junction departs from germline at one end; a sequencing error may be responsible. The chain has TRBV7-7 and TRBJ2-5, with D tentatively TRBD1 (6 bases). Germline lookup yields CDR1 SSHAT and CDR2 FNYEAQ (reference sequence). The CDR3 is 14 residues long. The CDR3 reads CASSLGDTVETQYF. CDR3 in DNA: TGTGCTAGCAGCTTAGGGGACACGGTAGAGACCCAGTACTTC.